The present entry profiles one TCR beta chain with its context. Its antigen is still unknown. The time point here: week 11, during vaccination. Topical imiquimod accompanied each vaccine dose, which consisted of 300 ug of mutant IDH1 20-mer peptide. The sample belongs to a study of a mutant IDH1 vaccine in newly diagnosed glioma. For the study at large: The patients received vaccinations eight times, in weeks 1, 3, 5, 7, 11, 15, 19 and 23. Former treatment meant radiotherapy, temozolomide, or both; the majority had gotten both.

The repertoire was sequenced with immunoSEQ multiplex PCR; TCRdb's copy has only in-frame clones and lacks some. The data show 23,000 or so clones, 70% to 80% seen once. Study outcomes and limitations: Researchers report vaccine-induced immune responses in 93.3% of patients.

Germline V gene sequence: CDR1 SGHNT, CDR2 YYREEE (reference sequence). Losses at the gene ends were 5 bases for V and 7 bases for J; bases not matched to a gene: 6. This CDR3 is built from 13 residues. Here the sequenced sample was PBMCs, taken from a glioma patient whose treatment included an IDH1 peptide vaccine. The sequence was collected from a man aged 40-55 years with glioma. This sequence joins TRBV5-4 and TRBJ2-7; 10 nucleotides align to TRBD1. The CDR3 DNA reads TGTGCCAGCAGGGGGGACAGGGGACGGGAGCAGTACTTC. Translated: CASRGDRGREQYF.